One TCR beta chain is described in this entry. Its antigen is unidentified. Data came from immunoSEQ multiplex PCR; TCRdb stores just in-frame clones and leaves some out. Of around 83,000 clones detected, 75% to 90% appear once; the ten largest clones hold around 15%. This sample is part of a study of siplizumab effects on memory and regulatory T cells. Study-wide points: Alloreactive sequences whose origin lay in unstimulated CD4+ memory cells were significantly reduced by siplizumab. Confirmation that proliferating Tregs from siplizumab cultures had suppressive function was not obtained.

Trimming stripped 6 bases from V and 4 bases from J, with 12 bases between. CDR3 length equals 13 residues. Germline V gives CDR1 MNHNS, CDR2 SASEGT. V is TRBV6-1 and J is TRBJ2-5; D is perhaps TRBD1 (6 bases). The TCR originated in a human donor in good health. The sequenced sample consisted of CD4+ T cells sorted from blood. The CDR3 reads CASRKQGSETQYF. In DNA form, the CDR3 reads TGTGCCAGCAGGAAACAGGGCTCAGAGACCCAGTACTTC.